These 8 T cell receptor beta chains were all obtained from the same sample, sequenced in a study of blood T cell repertoires in COVID-19 (TCRdb year 2020). The library was made by the immunoSEQ multiplex PCR assay. The immuneACCESS repertoire file appears here via TCRdb, limited to in-frame rearrangements. These files lack a portion of the clones; in checked studies, under half of the deficit traces to unresolved V genes, and the cause of the others is not known. Counted in this sample were roughly 410,000 clones; approximately 89% of them appeared once. The ten largest clonotypes hold 1.5% to 1.9% of the sample. What was sequenced was peripheral blood. These TCRs come from a woman between 35 and 50 years old with COVID-19, enrolled during active disease.

This clone showed up just a few times. The chain employs TRBV28 and TRBJ2-7, with 8 bases aligning to TRBD1. CDR1 is MDHEN, CDR2 SYDVKM, per germline. V shed 3 bases, J shed 3 bases, and the junction held 4 bases outside the gene matches. The CDR3 covers 14 residues. In DNA form, the CDR3 reads TGTGCCAGCAGTTTCGACAGGGGCGGCTACGAGCAGTACTTC. Protein: CASSFDRGGYEQYF.

The table lists this clone with a count of one. The chain is built from TRBV7-2 and TRBJ2-3; 7 nucleotides match TRBD2. CDR1 SGHTA and CDR2 FQGNSA come from the germline V gene. V shed 5 bases and J 7 bases; nucleotides not matched to a gene: 9. The CDR3 length is 14 residues. In DNA form, the CDR3 reads TGTGCCAGCAGCCCAGGGAGGGCCGGGAATACGCAGTATTTT. Protein product: CASSPGRAGNTQYF.

The chain carries TRBV6-5 and TRBJ1-1, with 7 nucleotides matching TRBD1. CDR1 is MNHEY, CDR2 SVGAGI, per germline. The CDR3 has 14 amino acids. The V and J ends lost 6 bases and 5 bases, in that order; junction bases with no gene match: 9. CDR3 loop: CASRRDREVTEAFF. The CDR3 coding sequence is TGTGCCAGCAGACGAGACAGGGAGGTGACTGAAGCTTTCTTT.

As for this clone: Germline and junction disagree at one end, which may indicate a read error. The chain is built from TRBV27 and TRBJ2-1; unclear D gene. Germline lookup yields CDR1 MNHEY and CDR2 SMNVEV (reference sequence). The CDR3 contains 11 residues. The CDR3 region is CASKYRGLVVF. CDR3 bases: TGTGCCAGCAAATATCGAGGCCTAGTAGTCTTC.

This chain uses TRBV4-2 with TRBJ1-2, with D unclear. V was trimmed by 3 bases and J by 2 bases, leaving 10 bases between them. The CDR3 length is 14 residues. The germline CDR1 and CDR2 sequences are LGHNA and YNFKEQ. CDR3 sequence (DNA): TGTGCCAGCAGCCAGAGCAGGCTCAACTATGGCTACACCTTC. This sequence encodes CASSQSRLNYGYTF.

There are a few counts of this clone. The chain carries TRBV7-2 and TRBJ1-5, with TRBD1 as a possible D gene (6 bases). Germline-derived CDR1 and CDR2 are SGHTA and FQGNSA. The CDR3 spans 15 residues. Trimming took off 1 base at V and 4 bases at J, with 11 bases between the two ends. DNA for the CDR3: TGTGCCAGCAGCTTAGGCTACAGGGATAATCAGCCCCAGCATTTT. Residues: CASSLGYRDNQPQHF.

V usage is TRBV7-2 and J usage is TRBJ2-1, with 8 bases aligning to TRBD2. V lost 1 base to trimming and J lost 2 bases; unmatched junction nucleotides: 10. From germline, CDR1 is SGHTA and CDR2 FQGNSA. The CDR3 has 18 amino acids. CDR3: CASSLELGREGAYNEQFF. For the CDR3, the DNA is TGTGCCAGCAGCTTAGAGCTCGGGAGGGAAGGCGCCTACAATGAGCAGTTCTTC.

The chain couples TRBV7-2 to TRBJ2-6; D gene unclear. V dropped 6 bases and J dropped 4 bases, with 7 bases sitting between them. In germline, CDR1 is SGHTA, CDR2 FQGNSA. CDR3 size: 13 residues. This chain's CDR3 is CASSAAGANVLTF. The DNA of the CDR3 is TGTGCCAGCAGTGCGGCAGGGGCCAACGTCCTGACTTTC. The full variable domain, its missing parts supplied by reference TRBV7-2 and TRBJ2-6, is GAGVSQSPSNKVTEKGKDVELRCDPISGHTALYWYRQSLGQGLEFLIYFQGNSAPDKSGLPSDRFSAERTGGSVSTLTIQRTQQEDSAVYLCASSAAGANVLTFGAGSRLTVL.